This T cell receptor beta chain was obtained from a study of early T cells in non-severe SARS-CoV-2 infection. At the level of the study: Chains from this unsorted whole-blood bulk RNA could not be paired.

Attachment of unique molecular identifiers to individual cDNA molecules was performed. MiXCR was run by TCRdb on the 5' RACE reads, yielding one entry per CDR3 protein. The table includes roughly 57,000 distinct CDR3 sequences, approximately 13% detected once. The CDR3 contains 14 residues. Deletions cut 0 bases from V and 6 bases from J, with 11 bases between. Germline CDR1 MNHEY, CDR2 SVGEGT. This clonotype was seen a few times. This TCR derives from an adult who was a healthcare worker with PCR-confirmed SARS-CoV-2 infection or an uninfected control (not recorded which). The chain employs TRBV6-2 or TRBV6-3 and TRBJ1-1; D uncertain. Sequenced sample: whole blood. CDR3 bases: TGTGCCAGCAGTTACTCGAGTATAGGTTCTGAAGCTTTCTTT. It specifies CASSYSSIGSEAFF.